Listed here is a single T cell receptor beta chain. This entry belongs to a study of blood T cell repertoires in COVID-19. In the study overall: T cells, B-cell-depleted T cells, or PBMCs supplied cDNA or gDNA.

The CDR3 consists of 18 residues. With 0 bases clipped from V and 4 bases from J, the junction kept 12 bases outside the gene matches. Germline V lookup: CDR1 LGHNA, CDR2 YNFKEQ. Measured with immunoSEQ multiplex PCR; TCRdb has only the in-frame clones, and not every one. Here the sample spans under 150,000 clones, over 75% being singletons. The genes are TRBV4-2 and TRBJ2-1; 7 nucleotides align to TRBD1. The TCR was taken from a man between 40 and 49 years old with active or convalescent COVID-19. Material for sequencing was peripheral blood. CDR3 region: CASSQELPTGNRYNEQFF. The DNA of the CDR3 is TGTGCCAGCAGCCAAGAATTGCCGACAGGGAATCGATACAATGAGCAGTTCTTC.